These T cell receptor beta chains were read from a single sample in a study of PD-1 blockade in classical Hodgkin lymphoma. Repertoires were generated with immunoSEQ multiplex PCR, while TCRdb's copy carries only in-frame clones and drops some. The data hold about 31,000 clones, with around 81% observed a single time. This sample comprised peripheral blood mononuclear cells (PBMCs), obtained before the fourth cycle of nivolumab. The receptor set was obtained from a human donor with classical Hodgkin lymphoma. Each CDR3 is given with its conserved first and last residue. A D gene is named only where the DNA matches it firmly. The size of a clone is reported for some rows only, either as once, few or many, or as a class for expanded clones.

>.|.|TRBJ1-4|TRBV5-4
TGTGCCAGCAGCTTAAACAGGGAAAAACTGTTTTTT
CASSLNREKLFF
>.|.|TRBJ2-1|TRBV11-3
TGTGCCAGCAGCTTAGGGCAGGGCTCCTACAATGAGCAGTTCTTC
CASSLGQGSYNEQFF
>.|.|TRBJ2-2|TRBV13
TGTGCCAGCAGCTTAGACAGGAACACCGGGGAGCTGTTTTTT
CASSLDRNTGELFF
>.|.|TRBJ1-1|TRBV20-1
TGCAGTGCTGGGACCCTTACCCCCCTTTTT
CSAGTLTPLF
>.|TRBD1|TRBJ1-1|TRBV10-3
TGTGCCATCACAAATATACAGGGGGGGAAAGCTTTCTTT
CAITNIQGGKAFF
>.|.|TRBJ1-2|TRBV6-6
TGTGCCAGCAGTTACTCGAGGGGCTATGGCTACACCTTC
CASSYSRGYGYTF
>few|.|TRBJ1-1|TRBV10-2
TGCGCCAGCAGTGGTGGTAACACTGAAGCTTTCTTT
CASSGGNTEAFF
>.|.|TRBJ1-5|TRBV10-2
TGCGCCAGCAGTGGAGGGTCGAGGGGTCAGCCCCAGCATTTT
CASSGGSRGQPQHF
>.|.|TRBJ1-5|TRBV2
TGTGCCAGCAGTGTCTCAGGGAGAGGCAATCAGCCCCAGCATTTT
CASSVSGRGNQPQHF
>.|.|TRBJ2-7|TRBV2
TGTGCCAGCAGTGGAGGTAGTCCCTTCTACGAGCAGTACTTC
CASSGGSPFYEQYF
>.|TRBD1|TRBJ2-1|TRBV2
TGTGCCAGCACTCTCGCGTCGAGGCGGGGACAGGGGGCCTACAATGAGCAGTTCTTC
CASTLASRRGQGAYNEQFF
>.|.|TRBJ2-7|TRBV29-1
TGCAGCGCTTTATTAGCGGCCCCTTCCTACGAGCAGTACTTC
CSALLAAPSYEQYF
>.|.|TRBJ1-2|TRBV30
TGTGCCTGGACACCCGGGGGCTATGGCTACACCTTC
CAWTPGGYGYTF
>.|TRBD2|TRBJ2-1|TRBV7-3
TGTGCCAGCAGCACCGGGACTAGCGGGATCAATGAGCAGTTCTTC
CASSTGTSGINEQFF
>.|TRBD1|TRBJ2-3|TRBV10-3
TGTGCCATACAGACAGGGGACACAGATACGCAGTATTTT
CAIQTGDTDTQYF
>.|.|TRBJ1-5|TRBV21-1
TGTGCCAGCAGCAAAGTGGATTTTAGGGGGGCGCGGAGCAATCAGCCCCAGCATTTT
CASSKVDFRGARSNQPQHF
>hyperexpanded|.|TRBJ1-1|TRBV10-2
TGCGCCAGCACGGGGGGGTTAGTTTGGACTGAAGCTTTCTTT
CASTGGLVWTEAFF
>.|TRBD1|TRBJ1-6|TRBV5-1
TGCGCCAGCAGCTCGGGGGACAGGCCAAATTCACCCCTCCACTTT
CASSSGDRPNSPLHF
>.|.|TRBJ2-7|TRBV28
TGTGCCAGCAGTTTATATTTCGGGAGCACCTCAATAGAGCAGTACTTC
CASSLYFGSTSIEQYF
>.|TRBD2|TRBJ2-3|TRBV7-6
TGTGCCAGCAGCCCGCGGGGGAGCGGGGCTTCCACAGATACGCAGTATTTT
CASSPRGSGASTDTQYF
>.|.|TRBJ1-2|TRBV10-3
TGTGCCATCTCGAGGGGGACTAACTATGGCTACACCTTC
CAISRGTNYGYTF
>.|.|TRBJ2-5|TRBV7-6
TGTGCCAGCAGCTTAGTGCCGGGACCGGTAAAAGAGACCCAGTACTTC
CASSLVPGPVKETQYF
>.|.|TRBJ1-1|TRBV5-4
TGTGCCAGCAGCCGCCGGGACCTGAACACTGAAGCTTTCTTT
CASSRRDLNTEAFF
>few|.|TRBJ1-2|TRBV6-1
TGTGCCAGCACACGGGACCGGACGAACTATGGCTACACCTTC
CASTRDRTNYGYTF
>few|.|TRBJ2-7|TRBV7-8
TGTGCCAGCAGCTTAGTGCAGGGTGGTTACGAGCAGTACTTC
CASSLVQGGYEQYF
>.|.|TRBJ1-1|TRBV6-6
TGTGCCAGCAGTTACCTGGGCCCAGGCACTGAAGCTTTCTTT
CASSYLGPGTEAFF
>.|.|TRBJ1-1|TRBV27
TGTGCCAGCAGTTTATCGAAGACAAGTCACACTGAAGCTTTCTTT
CASSLSKTSHTEAFF
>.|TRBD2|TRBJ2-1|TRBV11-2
TGTGCCACTAGACGGGATAGCGGGGGAAGCTCCTACAATGAGCAGTTCTTC
CATRRDSGGSSYNEQFF
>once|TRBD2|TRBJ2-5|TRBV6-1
TGTGCCAGCAGTGAAGCTGGGCGGGAGCGACCCCAGTACTTC
CASSEAGRERPQYF
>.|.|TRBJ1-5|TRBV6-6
TGTGCCAGCAGTTCCGAGACAGGAGTTCGCAATCAGCCCCAGCATTTT
CASSSETGVRNQPQHF
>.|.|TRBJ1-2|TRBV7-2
TGTGCCAGCAGGACCCCCGGGACCGCTCAAAACTATGGCTACACCTTC
CASRTPGTAQNYGYTF
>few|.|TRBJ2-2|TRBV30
TGTGCCTGGAGTGGCTGGACCTACTCGGGCACCGGGGAGCTGTTTTTT
CAWSGWTYSGTGELFF
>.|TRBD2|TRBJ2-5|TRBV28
TGTGCCAGCAGTTTCCAGGGACTAGCGGGAGAGACCCAGTACTTC
CASSFQGLAGETQYF
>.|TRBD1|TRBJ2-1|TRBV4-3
TGCGCCAGCAGCCGTCAAGGGGGCAAATGGGACAATGAGCAGTTCTTC
CASSRQGGKWDNEQFF
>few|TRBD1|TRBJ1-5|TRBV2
TGTGCCAGCAGTGATACAGGGGATTATCAGCCCCAGCATTTT
CASSDTGDYQPQHF
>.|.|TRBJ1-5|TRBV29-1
TGCAGCGCTACCCCCGGGCCCCACCAGCCCCAGCATTTT
CSATPGPHQPQHF